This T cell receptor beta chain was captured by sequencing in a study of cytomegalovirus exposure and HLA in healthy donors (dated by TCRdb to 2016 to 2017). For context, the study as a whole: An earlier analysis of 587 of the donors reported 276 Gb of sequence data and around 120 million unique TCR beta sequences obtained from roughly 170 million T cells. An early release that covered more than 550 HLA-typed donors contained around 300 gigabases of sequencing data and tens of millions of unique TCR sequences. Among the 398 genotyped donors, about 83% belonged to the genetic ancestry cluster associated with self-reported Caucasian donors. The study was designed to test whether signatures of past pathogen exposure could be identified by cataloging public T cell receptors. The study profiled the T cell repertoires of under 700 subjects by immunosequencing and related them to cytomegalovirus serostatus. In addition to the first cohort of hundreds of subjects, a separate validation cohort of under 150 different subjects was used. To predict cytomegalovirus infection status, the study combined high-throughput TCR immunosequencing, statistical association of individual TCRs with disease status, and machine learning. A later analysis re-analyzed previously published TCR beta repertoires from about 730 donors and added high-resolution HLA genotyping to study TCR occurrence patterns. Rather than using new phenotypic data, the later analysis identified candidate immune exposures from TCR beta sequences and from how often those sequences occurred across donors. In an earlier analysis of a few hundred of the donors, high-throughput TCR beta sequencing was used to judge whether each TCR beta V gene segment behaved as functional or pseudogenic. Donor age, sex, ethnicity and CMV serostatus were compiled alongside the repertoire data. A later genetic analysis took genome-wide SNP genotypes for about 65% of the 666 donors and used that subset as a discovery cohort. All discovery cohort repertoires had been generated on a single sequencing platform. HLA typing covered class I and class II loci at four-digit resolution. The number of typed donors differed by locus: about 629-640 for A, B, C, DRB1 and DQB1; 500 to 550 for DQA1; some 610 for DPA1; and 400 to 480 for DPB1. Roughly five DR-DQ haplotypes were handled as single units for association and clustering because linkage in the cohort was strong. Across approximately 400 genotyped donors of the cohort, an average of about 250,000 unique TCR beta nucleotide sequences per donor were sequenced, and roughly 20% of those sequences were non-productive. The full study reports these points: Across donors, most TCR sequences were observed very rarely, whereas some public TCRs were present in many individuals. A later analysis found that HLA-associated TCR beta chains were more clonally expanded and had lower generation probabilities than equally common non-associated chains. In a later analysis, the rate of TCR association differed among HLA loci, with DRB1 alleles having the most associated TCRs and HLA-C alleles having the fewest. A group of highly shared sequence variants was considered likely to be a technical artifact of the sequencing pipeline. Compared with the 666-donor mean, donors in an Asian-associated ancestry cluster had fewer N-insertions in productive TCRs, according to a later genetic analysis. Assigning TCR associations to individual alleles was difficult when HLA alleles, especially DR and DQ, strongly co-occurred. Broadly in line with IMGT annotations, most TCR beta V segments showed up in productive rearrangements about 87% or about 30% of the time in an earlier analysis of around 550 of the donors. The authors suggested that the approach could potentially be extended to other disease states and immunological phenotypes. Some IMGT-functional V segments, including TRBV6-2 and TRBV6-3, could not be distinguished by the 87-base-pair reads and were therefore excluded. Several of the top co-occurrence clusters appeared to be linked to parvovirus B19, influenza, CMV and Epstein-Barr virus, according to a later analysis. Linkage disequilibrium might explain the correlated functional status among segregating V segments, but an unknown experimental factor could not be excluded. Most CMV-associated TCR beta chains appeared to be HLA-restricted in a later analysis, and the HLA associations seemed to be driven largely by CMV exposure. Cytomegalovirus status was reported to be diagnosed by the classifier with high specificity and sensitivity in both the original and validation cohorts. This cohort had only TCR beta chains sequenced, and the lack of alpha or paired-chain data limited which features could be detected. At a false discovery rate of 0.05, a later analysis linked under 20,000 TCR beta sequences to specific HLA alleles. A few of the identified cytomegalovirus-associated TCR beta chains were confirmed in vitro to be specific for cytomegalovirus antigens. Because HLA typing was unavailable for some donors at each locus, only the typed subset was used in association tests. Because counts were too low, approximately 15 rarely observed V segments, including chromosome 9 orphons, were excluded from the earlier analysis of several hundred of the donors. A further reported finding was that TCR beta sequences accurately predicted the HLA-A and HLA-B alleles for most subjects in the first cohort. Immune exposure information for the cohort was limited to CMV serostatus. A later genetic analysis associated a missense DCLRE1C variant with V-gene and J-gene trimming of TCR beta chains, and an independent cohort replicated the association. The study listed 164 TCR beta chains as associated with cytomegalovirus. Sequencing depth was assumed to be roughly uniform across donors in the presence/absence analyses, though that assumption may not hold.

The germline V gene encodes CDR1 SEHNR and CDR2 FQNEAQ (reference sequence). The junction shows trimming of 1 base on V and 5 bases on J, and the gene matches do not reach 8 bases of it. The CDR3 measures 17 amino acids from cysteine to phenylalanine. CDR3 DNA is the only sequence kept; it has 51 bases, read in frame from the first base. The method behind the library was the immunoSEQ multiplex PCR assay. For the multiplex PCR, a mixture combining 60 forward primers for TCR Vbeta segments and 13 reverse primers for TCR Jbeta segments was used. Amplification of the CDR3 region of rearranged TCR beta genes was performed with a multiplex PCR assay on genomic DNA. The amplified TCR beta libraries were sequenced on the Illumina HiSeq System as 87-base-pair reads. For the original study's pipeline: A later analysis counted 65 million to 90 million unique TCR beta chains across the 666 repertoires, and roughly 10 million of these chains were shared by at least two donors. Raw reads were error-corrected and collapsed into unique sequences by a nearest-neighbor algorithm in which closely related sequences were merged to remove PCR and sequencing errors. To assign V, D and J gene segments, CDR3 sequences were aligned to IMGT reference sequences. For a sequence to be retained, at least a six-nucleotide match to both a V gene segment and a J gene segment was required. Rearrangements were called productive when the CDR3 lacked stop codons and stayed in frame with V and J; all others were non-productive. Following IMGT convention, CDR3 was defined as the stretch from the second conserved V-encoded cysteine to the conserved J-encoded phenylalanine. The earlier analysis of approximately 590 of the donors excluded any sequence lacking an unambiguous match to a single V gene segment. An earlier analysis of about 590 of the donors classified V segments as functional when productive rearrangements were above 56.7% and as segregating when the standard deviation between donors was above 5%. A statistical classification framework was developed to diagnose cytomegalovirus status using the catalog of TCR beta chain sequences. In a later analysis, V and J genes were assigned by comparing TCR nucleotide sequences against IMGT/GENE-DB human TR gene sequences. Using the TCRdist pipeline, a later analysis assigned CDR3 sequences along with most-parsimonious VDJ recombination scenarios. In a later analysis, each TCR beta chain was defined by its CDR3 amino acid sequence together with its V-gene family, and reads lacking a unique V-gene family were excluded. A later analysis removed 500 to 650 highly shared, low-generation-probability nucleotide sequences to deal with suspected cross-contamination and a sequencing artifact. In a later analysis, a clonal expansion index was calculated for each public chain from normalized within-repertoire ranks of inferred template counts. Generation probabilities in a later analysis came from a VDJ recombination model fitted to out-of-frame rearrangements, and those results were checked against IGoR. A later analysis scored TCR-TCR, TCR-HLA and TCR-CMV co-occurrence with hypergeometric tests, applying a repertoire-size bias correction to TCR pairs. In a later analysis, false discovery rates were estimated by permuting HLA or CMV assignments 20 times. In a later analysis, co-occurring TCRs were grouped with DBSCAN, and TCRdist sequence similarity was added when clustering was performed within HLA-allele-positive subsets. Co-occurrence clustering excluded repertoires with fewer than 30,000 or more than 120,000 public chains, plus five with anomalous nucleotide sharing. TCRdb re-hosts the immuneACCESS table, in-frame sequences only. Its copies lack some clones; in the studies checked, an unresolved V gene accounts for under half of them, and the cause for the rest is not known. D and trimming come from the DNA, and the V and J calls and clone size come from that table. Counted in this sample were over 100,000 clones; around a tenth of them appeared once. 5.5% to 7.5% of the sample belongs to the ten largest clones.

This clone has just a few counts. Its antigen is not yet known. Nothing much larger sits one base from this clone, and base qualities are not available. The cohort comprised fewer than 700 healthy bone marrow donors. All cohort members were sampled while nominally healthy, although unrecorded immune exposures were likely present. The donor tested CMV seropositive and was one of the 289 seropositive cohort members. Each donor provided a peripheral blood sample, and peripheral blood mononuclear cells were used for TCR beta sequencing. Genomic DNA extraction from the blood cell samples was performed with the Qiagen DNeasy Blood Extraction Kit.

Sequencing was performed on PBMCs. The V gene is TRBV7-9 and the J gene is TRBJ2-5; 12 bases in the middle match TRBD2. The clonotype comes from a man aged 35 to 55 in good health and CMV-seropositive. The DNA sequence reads TGTGCCAGCAGCTTAGGAGCGACTAGCGGGAGTGCTGAGACCCAGTACTTC. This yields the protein CASSLGATSGSAETQYF.